This T cell receptor (beta chain) was documented in a study of blood T cell repertoires in COVID-19. Study as a whole: The United States, Italy and Spain supplied acute and convalescent COVID-19 samples. From T cells, B-cell-depleted T cells, or PBMCs came the material, which was cDNA or gDNA.

Germline CDR1 is SNHLY and CDR2 is FYNNEI. This CDR3 region has 16 residues. Trimming removed 4 bases from V and 0 bases from J, with 15 bases in between. In the original processing: Reference gene primer amplification gave estimated nucleated cell counts. Clones were read by immunoSEQ multiplex PCR, and TCRdb kept only the in-frame ones, dropping some. That table is the source of V, J and clone size, and D and trimming were worked out from the DNA. The sample holds tens of thousands of clones; around 75% are singletons and the top ten take 21%. The sequenced sample consisted of peripheral blood. The receptor was isolated from a man between 65 and 79 years old with acute or convalescent COVID-19. The chain is built from TRBV2 and TRBJ1-1; D unclear. This chain's CDR3 is CASSGPPGLLNTEAFF. The CDR3 DNA reads as TGTGCCAGCAGTGGGCCCCCCGGACTCCTGAACACTGAAGCTTTCTTT.